The 17 T cell receptor beta chains below all came from one sample that was sequenced in a study of blood T cell repertoires in COVID-19. Profiled with immunoSEQ multiplex PCR; TCRdb holds only in-frame clones, not every one. Counted here are about 190,000 clones, 75% to 90% occurring once; the ten biggest clones make up 1.1%. The sequencing sample was made of peripheral blood. The receptors shown here come from a man aged 25-45 years with acute or convalescent COVID-19.

Here the CDR3 reads CASSLGGSGKYNEQFF. Written as DNA, the CDR3 is TGTGCCAGCAGCTTAGGGGGTAGCGGGAAATACAATGAGCAGTTCTTC. J is TRBJ2-1 and V is TRBV11-3; 8 nucleotides match TRBD2. Per the germline V gene, CDR1 is SGHNT and CDR2 is YENEEA. This CDR3 has 16 residues. Losses at the gene ends were 1 base for V and 4 bases for J; bases not matched to a gene: 6. The complete variable domain, with remaining parts taken from reference TRBV11-3 and TRBJ2-1, reads EAGVVQSPRYKIIEKKQPVAFWCNPISGHNTLYWYLQNLGQGPELLIRYENEEAVDDSQLPKDRFSAERLKGVDSTLKIQPAELGDSAVYLCASSLGGSGKYNEQFFGPGTRLTVL.

The chain links TRBV30 to TRBJ1-1, with D unclear. CDR1 and CDR2 from the germline V gene are GTSNPN and SVGIG (reference sequence). This CDR3 contains 11 residues. V was pared by 7 bases and J by 7 bases, with 13 bases between. DNA for the CDR3: TGTGCCTCGAGGGCATCCAATGAAGCTTTCTTT. It codes for CASRASNEAFF.

The chain uses TRBV19 and TRBJ1-5; 8 bases are a match to TRBD1. V shed 4 bases and J 1 base; nucleotides not matched to a gene: 0. The germline gives CDR1 LNHDA, CDR2 SQIVND (reference sequence). The CDR3 loop spans 14 amino acids. The CDR3 loop reads CASSRTGSNQPQHF. For the CDR3, the DNA is TGTGCCAGTAGTAGGACAGGGAGCAATCAGCCCCAGCATTTT.

The chain carries TRBV6-5 and TRBJ2-7, with 8 bases matching TRBD1. CDR3 size: 15 residues. Germline CDR1 and CDR2: MNHEY and SVGAGI. The V segment lost 4 bases and the J segment 2 bases; nucleotides outside the gene matches: 7. CDR3 coding DNA: TGTGCCAGCAGTTTCGCTTGGGGACAGGCCTACGAGCAGTACTTC. Its translation: CASSFAWGQAYEQYF.

The CDR3 is CASSKENNQPQHF. The CDR3 bases are TGTGCCAGCAGCAAGGAGAATAATCAGCCCCAGCATTTT. J is TRBJ1-5 and V is TRBV28; D remains unclear. V dropped 6 bases and J dropped 4 bases, with 10 bases sitting between them. CDR3 length equals 13 residues. Germline assignment: CDR1 MDHEN and CDR2 SYDVKM.

The rearrangement joins TRBV12-3 or TRBV12-4 to TRBJ1-2; TRBD1 aligns across 8 bases. Trimming removed 6 bases from V and 4 bases from J; junction bases left unmatched: 4. This CDR3 is built from 13 residues. CDR3 DNA: TGTGCCAGCAGCCGCACAGGGGGCTATGGCTACACCTTC. This sequence encodes CASSRTGGYGYTF.

The CDR3 sequence: CASSTTGGTYNEQFF. The DNA for the CDR3 is TGTGCCAGTAGTACAACAGGGGGCACCTACAATGAGCAGTTCTTC. This chain joins TRBV19 and TRBJ2-1, with 9 positions matching TRBD1. CDR1 and CDR2 (germline): LNHDA, SQIVND (reference sequence). Losses at the gene ends were 4 bases for V and 2 bases for J; bases not matched to a gene: 3. This CDR3 region has 15 residues.

The chain employs TRBV30 and TRBJ1-5; 8 nucleotides line up with TRBD1. The germline gives CDR1 GTSNPN, CDR2 SVGIG (reference sequence). Unmatched junction bases numbered 4, after V lost 4 bases and J lost 2 bases. The CDR3 has 14 amino acids. CDR3 nucleotide sequence: TGTGCCTGGACAGGGGGCGAGGGCAATCAGCCCCAGCATTTT. Protein product: CAWTGGEGNQPQHF.

The chain links TRBV24-1 to TRBJ2-3; D call uncertain. Trimming left V 9 bases short and J 2 bases short, with 14 bases between. The CDR3 loop spans 14 amino acids. The V gene's germline CDR1 is KGHDR and CDR2 SFDVKD. For the CDR3, the DNA is TGTGCCACCGGCACTACGAAACCCACAGATACGCAGTATTTT. This codes for CATGTTKPTDTQYF.

V is TRBV9 and J is TRBJ2-3; TRBD1 might be the D (6 bases). The germline V gene has CDR1 SGDLS and CDR2 YYNGEE. The germline V and J ends were trimmed by 2 bases and 4 bases, with 11 bases remaining between them. CDR3 length equals 14 residues. This chain's CDR3 is CASSVRGHSDTQYF. The CDR3, as DNA: TGTGCCAGCAGCGTCCGGGGACATTCAGATACGCAGTATTTT.

The chain is built from TRBV12-5 and TRBJ1-5; weak D call: TRBD1 (5 bases). With 0 bases removed from V and 6 bases from J, the gap between germline ends came to 15 bases. The CDR3 sequence is 16 residues long. CDR1 LGHNT and CDR2 FRNRAP come from the germline V gene. CDR3 nucleotides: TGTGCTAGTGGTTTGGTAAGCCAGGGATCGGGTCAGCCCCAGCATTTT. Translated: CASGLVSQGSGQPQHF.

The chain uses TRBV11-2 and TRBJ1-5; 8 bases map to TRBD1. Germline assignment: CDR1 SGHAT and CDR2 FQNNGV. The V segment lost 2 bases and the J segment 2 bases; nucleotides outside the gene matches: 11. The CDR3 is 18 residues long. The CDR3 region has the DNA TGTGCCAGCAGCTTATCACAGGGGGGGGGCTCCGGCAATCAGCCCCAGCATTTT. This encodes CASSLSQGGGSGNQPQHF.

The V call is TRBV18, the J call TRBJ2-1, with 12 nucleotides matching TRBD2. CDR1 KGHSH and CDR2 LQKENI come from the germline V gene. With 0 bases clipped from V and 7 bases from J, the junction kept 7 bases outside the gene matches. This CDR3 region has 17 residues. CDR3 residues: CASSPPSSGGARNEQFF. CDR3 DNA: TGTGCCAGCTCACCACCGTCTAGCGGGGGGGCGCGGAATGAGCAGTTCTTC.

The rearrangement uses TRBV6-2 or TRBV6-3 and TRBJ1-1, with TRBD1 identical over 10 bases. This CDR3 is 15 amino acids long. The germline gives CDR1 MNHEY, CDR2 SVGEGT. V was clipped by 6 bases and J by 6 bases; unmatched bases: 10. The CDR3: CASRPNRDRGAEAFF. The CDR3 bases are TGTGCCAGCAGGCCTAACCGGGACAGGGGCGCTGAAGCTTTCTTT.

The chain combines TRBV27 with TRBJ2-7; D may be TRBD1 (5 bases). The CDR3 totals 15 residues. V lost 1 base to trimming and J lost 0 bases, with 10 bases between them. CDR1 MNHEY and CDR2 SMNVEV come from the germline V gene (reference sequence). The CDR3, as DNA: TGTGCCAGCAGTTTATGGGGCGGAAACTCCTACGAGCAGTACTTC. This codes for CASSLWGGNSYEQYF.

V and J are TRBV27 and TRBJ2-1, with D possibly matching TRBD2 (5 bases). Trimming removed 2 bases from V and 6 bases from J, with 17 bases in between. The CDR3 extends over 16 amino acids. The V gene's germline CDR1 is MNHEY and CDR2 SMNVEV (reference sequence). Here the CDR3 reads CASSLTRGFVSNEQFF. CDR3 bases: TGTGCCAGCAGTTTAACTAGAGGGTTTGTCTCCAATGAGCAGTTCTTC.

The chain is built from TRBV5-1 and TRBJ1-2; 8 bases are shared with TRBD1. The CDR3 has 15 residues. CDR1 SGHRS and CDR2 YFSETQ come from the germline V gene. After removal of 4 bases from V and 6 bases from J, the junction contained 11 bases not matched to a gene. This CDR3 is CASSVPSHRGDGYTF. In DNA form, the CDR3 reads TGCGCCAGCAGCGTACCATCCCACAGGGGGGATGGCTACACCTTC.